This T cell receptor beta chain was obtained from a study of CD8+ T cells in alopecia areata. Study-level information: Treatment with tofacitinib (6 to 18 months) was followed by 6 months off drug. Study-level points and caveats: Normal scalp showed lower clonality than lesional scalp, especially alopecia totalis/universalis.

As for treatment: oral pan-JAK inhibitor, 5-10 mg twice daily. Lesional scalp punch biopsies and peripheral blood came from alopecia areata patients. Starting from PBMCs, sorting isolated CD4+ and CD8+ T cells. Extraction and reverse transcription of RNA yielded cDNA as the sequencing template. Method: immunoSEQ multiplex PCR; TCRdb's copy keeps in-frame clones and lacks some. This sample has roughly 140,000 clones, with 82% found just once. This CDR3 spans 15 amino acids. V shed 3 bases and J shed 2 bases, with 8 bases lying between them. Germline values: CDR1 LNHNV, CDR2 YYDKDF (reference sequence). Remarks on this clone: Its antigen remains unknown.

Material: CD8+ T cells sorted from blood, obtained at week 4, from a patient treated with tofacitinib. The TCR sequence derives from a human donor with alopecia areata. The chain couples TRBV15 to TRBJ2-6; TRBD2 might be the D (5 bases). CDR3 loop: CATSRRATGANVLTF. The CDR3 bases are TGTGCCACCAGCAGGAGGGCTACTGGGGCCAACGTCCTGACTTTC.